Listed below are T cell receptor beta chains from one sample, sequenced in a study of T cell changes during pregnancy in multiple sclerosis. Generated by immunoSEQ multiplex PCR, the TCRdb table keeps only in-frame clones and is missing some. The sample yields about 40,000 clones, approximately 90% seen once. Sample: peripheral blood, taken before pregnancy. The source is a female donor with multiple sclerosis, enrolled in a pregnancy study. The CDR3 runs from the conserved cysteine through the conserved F or W. Each record gives: clone size, D gene, V gene, J gene, CDR3 protein, CDR3 DNA. A D gene is named only where the DNA matches it firmly. Clone size is shown for a subset of rows, as once, few, many or a class of expanded clone.

-	TRBD2	TRBV5-4	TRBJ2-5	CASSYSGSGETQYF	TGTGCCAGCAGCTATAGCGGGAGTGGAGAGACCCAGTACTTC
-	TRBD1	TRBV11-2	TRBJ2-1	CASSLDFLGQGAFEQFF	TGTGCCAGCAGCTTAGACTTTTTGGGACAGGGGGCGTTTGAGCAGTTCTTC
medium-sized	TRBD1	TRBV4-1	TRBJ1-1	CASSPLGGGGQGTEAFF	TGCGCCAGCAGCCCCCTCGGGGGTGGGGGACAGGGCACTGAAGCTTTCTTT
-	TRBD2	TRBV27	TRBJ2-1	CASSFLTGIQLAGADEQFF	TGTGCCAGCAGTTTTCTAACAGGGATTCAACTAGCGGGAGCGGATGAGCAGTTCTTC
-	TRBD1	TRBV10-3	TRBJ2-1	CAIYSDRENEQFF	TGTGCCATCTACTCAGACAGGGAAAATGAGCAGTTCTTC
-	-	TRBV7-2	TRBJ2-2	CASSLLAGTGELFF	TGTGCCAGCAGCCTACTAGCAGGGACCGGGGAGCTGTTTTTT
-	TRBD1	TRBV11-2	TRBJ1-5	CASSRGVGGSNQPQHF	TGTGCCAGCAGCCGGGGCGTAGGGGGCAGCAATCAGCCCCAGCATTTT
-	-	TRBV28	TRBJ2-5	CASSLLFHIQETQYF	TGTGCCAGCAGTTTATTGTTCCACATCCAAGAGACCCAGTACTTC
-	-	TRBV10-3	TRBJ2-1	CAISEGLGAGSYNEQFF	TGTGCCATCAGTGAGGGTCTCGGGGCGGGATCCTACAATGAGCAGTTCTTC
-	-	TRBV18	TRBJ1-5	CASSPSGNQPQHF	TGTGCCAGCTCACCTTCAGGGAATCAGCCCCAGCATTTT
-	-	TRBV28	TRBJ2-3	CASRLDGIGTDTQYF	TGTGCCAGCAGATTGGACGGGATAGGCACAGATACGCAGTATTTT
-	-	TRBV28	TRBJ1-2	CASRAPGVGRLGYGYTF	TGTGCCAGCAGGGCCCCGGGAGTAGGGAGGCTGGGCTATGGCTACACCTTC
once	TRBD1	TRBV6-5	TRBJ2-7	CASSSDTTGTEQYF	TGTGCCAGCAGTTCCGACACGACAGGGACCGAGCAGTACTTC
-	-	TRBV9	TRBJ2-2	CASSVPRQATNTGELFF	TGTGCCAGCAGCGTACCTCGGCAGGCGACGAACACCGGGGAGCTGTTTTTT
-	TRBD1	TRBV13	TRBJ1-4	CASSLRTGGNEKLFF	TGTGCCAGCAGCTTACGGACAGGGGGTAATGAAAAACTGTTTTTT
-	-	TRBV19	TRBJ2-4	CASVSGPTEGARNIQYF	TGTGCCAGTGTTTCAGGCCCCACGGAAGGGGCTAGAAACATTCAGTACTTC
-	-	TRBV30	TRBJ1-4	CAWNQGKNEKLFF	TGTGCCTGGAATCAGGGAAAAAATGAAAAACTGTTTTTT
once	TRBD1	TRBV30	TRBJ1-2	CAWSLGPGRGAFGYTF	TGTGCCTGGAGCCTTGGCCCGGGCAGGGGGGCATTTGGCTACACCTTC
-	-	TRBV7-2	TRBJ2-3	CASTLRGSDTQYF	TGTGCCAGCACCCTGCGCGGGTCAGATACGCAGTATTTT
-	-	TRBV13	TRBJ2-3	CASSLRSLTDTQYF	TGTGCCAGCAGCCTCCGCAGTCTCACAGATACGCAGTATTTT
-	-	TRBV4-3	TRBJ2-3	CASSQDDPGDRADTQYF	TGCGCCAGCAGCCAAGATGACCCCGGGGATCGAGCAGATACGCAGTATTTT
-	-	TRBV20-1	TRBJ2-7	CSARQSYEQYF	TGCAGTGCTAGACAGTCCTACGAGCAGTACTTC
-	TRBD1	TRBV7-3	TRBJ2-2	CASSPQGAVGELFF	TGTGCCAGCAGCCCACAGGGGGCAGTCGGGGAGCTGTTTTTT
once	TRBD2	TRBV5-6	TRBJ2-5	CASSLDSGGQETQYF	TGTGCCAGCAGCTTGGACTCCGGGGGGCAAGAGACCCAGTACTTC